This T cell receptor (beta chain) was profiled in a study of regulatory T cells in long-lasting Graves disease (dated by TCRdb to the early 2020s). About the full investigation: Antithyroid drugs had been taken for less than 3 months by newly diagnosed Graves' disease patients. Persistent Graves' disease patients were compared with newly diagnosed Graves' disease patients by peripheral blood TCR sequencing and RNA sequencing. The study was registered as a clinical trial and conducted in China. A total of around 33 samples were covered by TCR sequencing, comprising around 13 persistent and around 20 newly diagnosed Graves' disease patients.

What the authors observed across the whole study: Preferential use of TRBV28, TRBJ1-2 and TRBJ2-5 was observed in persistent disease, whereas TRBV20-1 and TRBJ2-1 were favored in newly diagnosed disease. Only peripheral blood was studied, because thyroid tissue, the primary lesion, was inaccessible. Persistent patients shared more public clonotypes among themselves (2,741) than newly diagnosed patients did (approximately 870). The authors acknowledged the small sample size as a limitation that may reduce accuracy. Sequencing and analysis were restricted to the TCR beta chain. Compared with newly diagnosed patients, patients with persistent Graves' disease had lower TCR Shannon entropy and fewer highly expanded clones, which suggests clonal expansion.

CDR1 and CDR2 are read off the germline V gene as SGHRS and YFSETQ. The CDR3 runs 14 residues from the cysteine to the phenylalanine. The CDR3 DNA has 42 bases and is translated from base 1. V lost 1 base and J lost 3 bases; the stretch between them is 11 bases long. This clonotype occurred many times. What antigen it recognizes has not been identified. No much larger clone is present one base from it, and per-base qualities are unavailable. Library preparation employed multiplex PCR. The data were produced on an Illumina HiSeq 4000. iRepertoire HTBI primers and Arm-PCR amplification of CDR3 regions were used to construct TCR beta libraries. Before sequencing, the PCR products went through gel purification. The authors' pipeline ran thus. Across samples, roughly 60 TRBV and 15 or so TRBJ segments were identified and used for gene usage analysis of CDR3 amino acid clonotypes. COPE and FqMerger were used to merge the filtered high-quality paired reads into contigs. Contigs were aligned with BLAST to IMGT TRBV, TRBD and TRBJ reference genes, and CDR3 was defined per IMGT. Any clonotype with a frequency above 0.1% was classified as a highly expanded clone. Repertoire diversity was measured by Shannon entropy, and V-J evenness by the Gini coefficient. Public clonotypes were defined as clonotypes shared by more than one individual. TCRdb cleaned the public reads at Q25 with fastp, built clones with MiXCR and kept in-frame beta chains. Rows are combined by CDR3 protein, so each entry shows the most common genes and DNA. TCRdb, not the original authors, processed these V and J calls. The sample includes roughly 610,000 distinct CDR3 sequences, with 15% to 20% observed a single time. The leading ten clones occupy 18% of the sample.

Read against the paper, the sample's time point label means: newly diagnosed GD, antithyroid drugs for less than 3 months. For both TCR sequencing and RNA sequencing, RNA was extracted from PBMCs in TRIzol. Graves' disease was diagnosed according to American Thyroid Association guidelines. The patients came from an endocrinology department in Xi'an, China. Each patient gave approximately 10 milliliters of peripheral blood, collected in an EDTA anticoagulant tube. Ficoll Paque Plus density gradient separation was used to isolate PBMCs, and no further T cell sorting was performed. An Agilent 2100 Bioanalyzer and agarose gel were used to assess RNA quality, and a NanoDrop 2000 was used to measure RNA concentration. In addition, the sample was reused for a study of T cells in Graves' hyperthyroidism and ophthalmopathy. As the second publication notes: Stable Graves' hyperthyroidism was defined as the absence of progression to ophthalmopathy over 18 months of follow-up. Hyperthyroidism patients were newly diagnosed, with disease duration under 2 months, and aged 18 to 65 years. The study excluded patients with uncontrolled infections, other autoimmune diseases, pregnancy or lactation. Clinical symptoms, serum thyroxine and TRAb, thyroid ultrasound, and orbital computed tomography formed the basis for the diagnoses. For the first round of RT-PCR on the TCR CDR3, the HTBI primer set was used together with the Qiagen OneStep RT-PCR kit. Blood samples also contained most of the expanded thyroid clonotypes (frequency above 0.001), which suggests that blood repertoires may reflect thyroid immune responses. In cross-validation, a model built on a 13 V-J signature told ophthalmopathy apart from stable hyperthyroidism with over 85% sensitivity and roughly 81% specificity, and in testing the same model reached 80%/75%. In validation, the model predicted progression to ophthalmopathy with approximately 71% sensitivity and about 72% specificity, a median of 6.5 months before onset. TCR V-J signatures able to tell the groups apart were searched for in a discovery cohort of 90 to 100 patients, of whom 43 had Graves' ophthalmopathy and under 65 had stable Graves' hyperthyroidism. Prospective prediction of ophthalmopathy was tested in an independent validation cohort consisting of 18 to 20 hyperthyroidism patients and about 17 patients who later progressed to ophthalmopathy. The 85 to 100 discovery patients were divided at random into training and test sets in a 7:3 ratio. The study also compared thyroid tissue and blood T-cell repertoires from about six Graves' hyperthyroidism patients. After blood sampling, hyperthyroidism patients were treated with methimazole at a starting dose of 30 mg daily, and ophthalmopathy patients were treated with high-dose intravenous methylprednisolone. A second multiplex PCR round built the libraries, followed by size selection and purification. Libraries were sequenced paired-end with 100 bp reads on an Illumina HiSeq2000. SOAPnuke was used to process the raw data, with reads discarded if the reads contained adapters or uncalled bases, had a mean Phred below 15, or lacked an exact constant-primer or identifier match. High-quality paired reads were merged with COPE v1.2.5, and unique nucleotide sequences were defined as clonotypes. MiTCR v1.1 was used to align clonotypes to the IMGT TRBV, TRBD and TRBJ reference segments. Analysis was restricted to V-J combinations with a frequency above 0.0001, which covered 99.2% of repertoires. A TCS score was defined as the ratio between F50 (clonal expansion) and ExV (chaos), using BLOSUM62-based TCRdist between CDR3 peptides within each V-J. Welch's t-statistics and random forest reduced fewer than 600 V-J features to 13, which were used in a naive Bayes classifier (R e1071). Sample size was not statistically predetermined, and blinding of investigators to group allocation was not performed. The paper describes TCR Vbeta CDR3 sequencing of 140 or so peripheral blood samples, made up of around 41 ophthalmopathy patients, 70 to 75 hyperthyroidism patients and 17 progressor patients.

The source was peripheral blood mononuclear cells (PBMCs), collected at new diagnosis, from a patient treated with antithyroid drugs. The sequence was obtained from a woman aged 25 to 39 with Graves disease. Donor details come from another sample of the same person, matched by shared clones. The rearrangement joined TRBV5-1 to TRBJ2-7, with the identity of the D gene unclear. The DNA is TGCGCCAGCAGCTTGAGAACAGAAGGCTACGAGCAGTACTTC. This sequence encodes CASSLRTEGYEQYF.